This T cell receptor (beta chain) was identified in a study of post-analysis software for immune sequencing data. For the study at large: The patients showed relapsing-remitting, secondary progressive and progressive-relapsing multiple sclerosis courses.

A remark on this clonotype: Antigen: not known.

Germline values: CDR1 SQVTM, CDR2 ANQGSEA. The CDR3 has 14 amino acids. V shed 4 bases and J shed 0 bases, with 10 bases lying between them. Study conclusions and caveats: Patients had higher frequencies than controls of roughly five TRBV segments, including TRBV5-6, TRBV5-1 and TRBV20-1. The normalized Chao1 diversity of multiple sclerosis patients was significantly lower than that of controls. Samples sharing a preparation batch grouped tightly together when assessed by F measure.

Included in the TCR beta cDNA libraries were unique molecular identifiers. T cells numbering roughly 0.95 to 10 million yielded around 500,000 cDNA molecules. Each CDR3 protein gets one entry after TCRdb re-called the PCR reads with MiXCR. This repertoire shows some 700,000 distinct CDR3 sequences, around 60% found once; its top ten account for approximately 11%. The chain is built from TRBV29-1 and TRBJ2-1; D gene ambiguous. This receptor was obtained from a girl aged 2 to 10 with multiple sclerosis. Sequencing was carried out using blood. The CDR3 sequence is CSVVNPNSYNEQFF. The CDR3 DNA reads TGCAGCGTTGTAAATCCCAACTCCTACAATGAGCAGTTCTTC.